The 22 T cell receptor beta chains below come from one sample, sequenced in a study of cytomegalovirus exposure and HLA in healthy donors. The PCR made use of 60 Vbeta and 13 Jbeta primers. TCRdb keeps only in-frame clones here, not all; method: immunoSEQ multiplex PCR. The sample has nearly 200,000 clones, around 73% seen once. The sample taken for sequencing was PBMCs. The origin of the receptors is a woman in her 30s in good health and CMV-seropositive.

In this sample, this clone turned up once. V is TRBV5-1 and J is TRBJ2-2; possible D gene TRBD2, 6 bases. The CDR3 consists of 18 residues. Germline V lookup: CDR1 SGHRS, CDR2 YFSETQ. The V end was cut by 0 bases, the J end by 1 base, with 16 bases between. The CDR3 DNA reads TGCGCCAGCAGCTTGGGCCCCCGGGGTAGCGGGAACACCGGGGAGCTGTTTTTT. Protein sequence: CASSLGPRGSGNTGELFF.

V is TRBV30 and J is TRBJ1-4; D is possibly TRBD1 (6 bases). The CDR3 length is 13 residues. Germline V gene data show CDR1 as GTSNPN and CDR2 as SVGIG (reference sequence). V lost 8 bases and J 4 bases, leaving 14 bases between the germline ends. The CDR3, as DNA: TGTGCCGGACAGTTAGAGGTTAATGAAAAACTGTTTTTT. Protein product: CAGQLEVNEKLFF. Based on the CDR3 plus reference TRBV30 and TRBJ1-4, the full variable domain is SQTIHQWPATLVQPVGSPLSLECTVEGTSNPNLYWYRQAAGRGLQLLFYSVGIGQISSEVPQNLSASRPQDRQFILSSKKLLLSDSGFYLCAGQLEVNEKLFFGSGTQLSVL.

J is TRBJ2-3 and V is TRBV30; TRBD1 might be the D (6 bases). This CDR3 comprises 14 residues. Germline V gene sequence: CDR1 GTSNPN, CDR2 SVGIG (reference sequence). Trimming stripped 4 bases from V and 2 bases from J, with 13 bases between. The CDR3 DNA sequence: TGTGCCTGGAAATGGCCAGGGGCCACAGATACGCAGTATTTT. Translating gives CAWKWPGATDTQYF.

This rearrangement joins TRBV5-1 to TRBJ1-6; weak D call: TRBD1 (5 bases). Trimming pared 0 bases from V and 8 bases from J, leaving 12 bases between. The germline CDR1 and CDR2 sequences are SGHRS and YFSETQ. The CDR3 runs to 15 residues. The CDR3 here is CASSLGRAGDSPLHF. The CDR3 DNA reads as TGCGCCAGCAGCTTGGGCCGGGCGGGGGATTCACCCCTCCACTTT. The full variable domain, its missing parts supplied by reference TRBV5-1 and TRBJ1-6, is KAGVTQTPRYLIKTRGQQVTLSCSPISGHRSVSWYQQTPGQGLQFLFEYFSETQRNKGNFPGRFSGRQFSNSRSEMNVSTLELGDSALYLCASSLGRAGDSPLHFGNGTRLTVT.

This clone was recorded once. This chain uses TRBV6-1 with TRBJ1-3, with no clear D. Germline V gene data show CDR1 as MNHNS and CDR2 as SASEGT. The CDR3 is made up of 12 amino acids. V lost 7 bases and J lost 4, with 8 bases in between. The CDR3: CASIPEGNTIYF. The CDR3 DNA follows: TGTGCCAGCATTCCGGAGGGAAACACCATATATTTT.

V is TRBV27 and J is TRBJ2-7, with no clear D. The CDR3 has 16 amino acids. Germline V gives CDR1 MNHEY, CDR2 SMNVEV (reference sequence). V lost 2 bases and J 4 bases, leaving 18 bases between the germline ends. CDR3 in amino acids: CASSLRIQVPAYEQYF. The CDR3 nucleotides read TGTGCCAGCAGTTTAAGAATCCAGGTACCCGCTTACGAGCAGTACTTC.

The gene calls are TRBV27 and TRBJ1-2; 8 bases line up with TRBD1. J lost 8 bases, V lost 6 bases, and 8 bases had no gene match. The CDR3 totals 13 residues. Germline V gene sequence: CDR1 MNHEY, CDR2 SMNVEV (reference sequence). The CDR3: CASSRNRGRGYTF. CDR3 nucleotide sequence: TGTGCCAGCAGCCGGAACAGGGGGAGAGGCTACACCTTC.

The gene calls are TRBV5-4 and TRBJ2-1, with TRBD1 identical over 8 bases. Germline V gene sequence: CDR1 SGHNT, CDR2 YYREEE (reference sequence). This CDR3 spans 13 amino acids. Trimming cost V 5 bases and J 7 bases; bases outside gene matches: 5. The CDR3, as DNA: TGTGCCAGCAGGGACAGGGAACGGAATGAGCAGTTCTTC. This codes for CASRDRERNEQFF.

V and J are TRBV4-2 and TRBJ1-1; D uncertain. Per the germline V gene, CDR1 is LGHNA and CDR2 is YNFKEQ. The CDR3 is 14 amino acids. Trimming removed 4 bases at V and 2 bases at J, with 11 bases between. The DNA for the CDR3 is TGTGCCAGCAGCCCACCTCTCAGAAACACTGAAGCTTTCTTT. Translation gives CASSPPLRNTEAFF.

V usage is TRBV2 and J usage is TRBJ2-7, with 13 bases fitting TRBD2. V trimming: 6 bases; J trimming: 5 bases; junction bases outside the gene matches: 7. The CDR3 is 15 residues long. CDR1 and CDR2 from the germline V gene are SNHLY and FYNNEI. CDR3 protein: CASSGGTSGIHEQYF. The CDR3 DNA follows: TGTGCCAGCAGCGGAGGGACTAGCGGGATACACGAGCAGTACTTC.

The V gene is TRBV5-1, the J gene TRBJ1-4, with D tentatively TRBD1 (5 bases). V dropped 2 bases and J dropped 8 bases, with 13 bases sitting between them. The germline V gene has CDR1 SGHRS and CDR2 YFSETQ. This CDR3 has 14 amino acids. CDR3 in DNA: TGCGCCAGCAGCTTTAAAGGGGTGGACGAAAAACTGTTTTTT. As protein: CASSFKGVDEKLFF.

The CDR3 reads CAISHLGAMNTEAFF. The CDR3 DNA follows: TGTGCCATCAGCCACCTGGGGGCGATGAACACTGAAGCTTTCTTT. The V call is TRBV10-3, the J call TRBJ1-1, with a weak D call TRBD1 (6 bases). The CDR3 loop spans 15 amino acids. Germline assignment: CDR1 ENHRY and CDR2 SYGVKD. With 6 bases removed from V and 0 bases from J, the gap between germline ends came to 14 bases.

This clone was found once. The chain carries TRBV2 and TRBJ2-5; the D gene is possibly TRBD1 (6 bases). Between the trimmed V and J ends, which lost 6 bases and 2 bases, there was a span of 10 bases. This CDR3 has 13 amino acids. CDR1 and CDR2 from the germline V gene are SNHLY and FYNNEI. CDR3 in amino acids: CASSSTGQETQYF. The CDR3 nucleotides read TGTGCCAGCAGCTCGACAGGTCAAGAGACCCAGTACTTC.

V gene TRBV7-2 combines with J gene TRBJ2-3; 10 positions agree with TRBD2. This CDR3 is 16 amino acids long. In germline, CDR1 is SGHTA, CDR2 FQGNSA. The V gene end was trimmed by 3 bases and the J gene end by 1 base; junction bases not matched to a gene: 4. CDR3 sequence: CASSFLAGAGTDTQYF. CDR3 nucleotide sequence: TGTGCCAGCAGCTTTCTAGCGGGGGCCGGCACAGATACGCAGTATTTT.

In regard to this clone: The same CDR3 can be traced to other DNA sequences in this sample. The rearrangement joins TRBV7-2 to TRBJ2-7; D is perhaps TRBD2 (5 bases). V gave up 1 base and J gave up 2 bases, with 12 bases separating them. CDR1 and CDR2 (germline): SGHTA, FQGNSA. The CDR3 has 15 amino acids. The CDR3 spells CASSLGQATTYEQYF. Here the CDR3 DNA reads TGTGCCAGCAGCTTAGGGCAGGCGACTACCTACGAGCAGTACTTC.

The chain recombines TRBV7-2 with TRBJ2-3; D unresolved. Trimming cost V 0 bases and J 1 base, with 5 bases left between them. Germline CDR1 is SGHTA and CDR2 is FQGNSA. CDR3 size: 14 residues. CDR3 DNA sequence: TGTGCCAGCAGCTTAGCCACACGCACAGATACGCAGTATTTT. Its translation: CASSLATRTDTQYF.

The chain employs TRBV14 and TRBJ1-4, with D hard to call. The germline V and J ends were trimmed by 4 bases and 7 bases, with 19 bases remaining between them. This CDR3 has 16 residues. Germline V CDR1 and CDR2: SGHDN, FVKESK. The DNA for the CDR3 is TGTGCCAGCAGCCGTGTTGTTGGGCCCTTAAGTGAAAAACTGTTTTTT. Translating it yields CASSRVVGPLSEKLFF.

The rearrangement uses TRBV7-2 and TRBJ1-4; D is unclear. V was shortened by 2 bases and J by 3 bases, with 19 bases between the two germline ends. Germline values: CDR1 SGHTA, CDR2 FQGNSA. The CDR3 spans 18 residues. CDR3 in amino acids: CASSLSGGSSRANEKLFF. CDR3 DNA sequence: TGTGCCAGCAGCTTATCGGGTGGCAGCTCGCGGGCTAATGAAAAACTGTTTTTT.

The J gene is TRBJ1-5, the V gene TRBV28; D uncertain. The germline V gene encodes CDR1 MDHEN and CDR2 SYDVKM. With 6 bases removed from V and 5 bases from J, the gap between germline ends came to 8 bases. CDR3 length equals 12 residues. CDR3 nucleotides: TGTGCCAGCAGCCCCCTTTATCAGCCCCAGCATTTT. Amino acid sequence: CASSPLYQPQHF.

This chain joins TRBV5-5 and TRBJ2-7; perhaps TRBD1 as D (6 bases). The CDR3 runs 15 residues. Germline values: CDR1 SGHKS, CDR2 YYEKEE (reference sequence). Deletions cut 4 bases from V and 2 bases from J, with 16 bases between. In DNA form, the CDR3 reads TGTGCCAGCAGCATCTCTGGGGGCAGTGCCTACGAGCAGTACTTC. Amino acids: CASSISGGSAYEQYF.

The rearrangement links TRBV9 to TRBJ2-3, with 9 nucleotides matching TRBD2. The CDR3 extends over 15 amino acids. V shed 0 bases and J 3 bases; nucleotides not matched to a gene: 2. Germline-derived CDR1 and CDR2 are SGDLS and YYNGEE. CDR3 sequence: CASSVVAGGTDTQYF. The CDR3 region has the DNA TGTGCCAGCAGCGTAGTGGCGGGAGGGACAGATACGCAGTATTTT. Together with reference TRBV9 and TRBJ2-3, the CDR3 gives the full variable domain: DSGVTQTPKHLITATGQRVTLRCSPRSGDLSVYWYQQSLDQGLQFLIQYYNGEERAKGNILERFSAQQFPDLHSELNLSSLELGDSALYFCASSVVAGGTDTQYFGPGTRLTVL.

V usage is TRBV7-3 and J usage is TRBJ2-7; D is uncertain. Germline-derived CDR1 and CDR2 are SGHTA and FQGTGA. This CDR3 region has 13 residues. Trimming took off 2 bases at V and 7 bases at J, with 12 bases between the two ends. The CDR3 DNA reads TGTGCCAGCAGCTTATTTATCTCGACAGAGCAGTACTTC. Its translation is CASSLFISTEQYF.